Below, 26 T cell receptor beta chains from the same sample are listed, as sequenced in a study of control samples from healthy donors and cancer patients. Assay: immunoSEQ multiplex PCR; the TCRdb copy retains only in-frame clones and omits some. The sample holds 400,000 to 500,000 clones, around 90% seen once. Material: PBMCs. All receptors come from a man aged 35 to 55 with head and neck cancer.

The chain couples TRBV9 to TRBJ1-4; perhaps TRBD1 as D (6 bases). V lost 3 bases and J lost 3, with 12 bases in between. The CDR3 is 15 amino acids. Looked up from germline, CDR1 is SGDLS and CDR2 is YYNGEE. The CDR3 here is CASSDTGKPNEKLFF. In nucleotides, the CDR3 is TGTGCCAGCAGCGATACAGGGAAACCTAATGAAAAACTGTTTTTT.

This clone has more than one count but fewer than ten. Other DNA sequences in the same sample also yield this CDR3. The V call is TRBV18, the J call TRBJ1-1; no firm D call. CDR1 is KGHSH and CDR2 is LQKENI in the germline V gene. This CDR3 comprises 12 residues. V was pared by 2 bases and J by 1 base, with 2 bases between. CDR3 sequence: CASSPGNTEAFF. The CDR3 nucleotides read TGTGCCAGCTCACCAGGGAACACTGAAGCTTTCTTT.

The gene calls are TRBV18 and TRBJ1-2; 10 nucleotides agree with TRBD1. Germline V lookup: CDR1 KGHSH, CDR2 LQKENI. The CDR3 has 17 residues. Trimming took 2 bases from V and 5 from J; bases not matched to a gene: 11. The CDR3 DNA sequence: TGTGCCAGCTCACCAGTTTTAATGAGACAGGGGGCTTATGGCTACACCTTC. Translated, it gives CASSPVLMRQGAYGYTF.

The CDR3 bases are TGTGCCAGCAGTTTCGGACTAGCGGGAGAGGGGGGCAATGAGCAGTTCTTC. Residues: CASSFGLAGEGGNEQFF. V gene TRBV27 combines with J gene TRBJ2-1; 13 nucleotides agree with TRBD2. The CDR3 has 17 amino acids. Trimming at V came to 3 bases and at J to 6 bases, leaving 8 bases not matched to a gene. Germline V gives CDR1 MNHEY, CDR2 SMNVEV (reference sequence).

The chain carries TRBV7-2 and TRBJ1-1, with TRBD1 identical over 9 bases. The CDR3 has 15 amino acids. Trimming at V came to 5 bases and at J to 8 bases, leaving 12 bases not matched to a gene. The germline V gene encodes CDR1 SGHTA and CDR2 FQGNSA. The CDR3, as DNA: TGTGCCAGCAGCCAAATAACCGGACAGGGGCGGGAAGCTTTCTTT. Amino acid sequence: CASSQITGQGREAFF.

V usage is TRBV24-1 and J usage is TRBJ2-2, with a weak D call TRBD2 (5 bases). V lost 4 bases and J lost 3, with 11 bases in between. CDR3 length equals 15 residues. Germline V CDR1 and CDR2: KGHDR, SFDVKD. CDR3 nucleotide sequence: TGTGCCACCAGTGAAGCGAGCGGAGACACCGGGGAGCTGTTTTTT. Translating gives CATSEASGDTGELFF.

The chain employs TRBV19 and TRBJ2-7; D is uncertain. V was shortened by 4 bases and J by 2 bases, with 12 bases between the two germline ends. This CDR3 is 14 amino acids long. Per germline, CDR1 LNHDA and CDR2 SQIVND (reference sequence). The CDR3 DNA reads as TGTGCCAGTAGTACGTCCGACCGGCCCTACGAGCAGTACTTC. Encoded protein: CASSTSDRPYEQYF.

The chain couples TRBV11-1 to TRBJ1-6, with 9 bases lining up with TRBD1. V lost 5 bases to trimming and J lost 7 bases; unmatched junction nucleotides: 3. Germline assignment: CDR1 SGHAT and CDR2 FQDESV (reference sequence). CDR3 size: 14 residues. The chain's CDR3 is CASSPGQGNSPLHF. In DNA, the CDR3 is TGTGCCAGCAGCCCGGGACAGGGAAATTCACCCCTCCACTTT.

The rearrangement uses TRBV5-1 and TRBJ2-3; no definite D call. Germline V CDR1 and CDR2: SGHRS, YFSETQ. The CDR3 runs 15 residues. Trimming pared 0 bases from V and 3 bases from J, leaving 11 bases between. CDR3 protein: CASSLVETQTDTQYF. In DNA, the CDR3 is TGCGCCAGCAGCTTGGTAGAAACCCAAACAGATACGCAGTATTTT.

This clone was observed once. This specimen includes other DNA sequences encoding the same CDR3. The chain has TRBV6-1 and TRBJ1-2; no clear D. CDR1 and CDR2 (germline): MNHNS, SASEGT. V lost 1 base to trimming and J lost 0 bases, with 6 bases between them. The CDR3 runs to 14 residues. The CDR3 spells CASSEGPANYGYTF. The DNA for the CDR3 is TGTGCCAGCAGTGAAGGGCCAGCTAACTATGGCTACACCTTC.

The chain is built from TRBV5-1 and TRBJ1-2, with TRBD1 as a possible D gene (6 bases). Deletions cut 4 bases from V and 0 bases from J, with 16 bases between. CDR1 is SGHRS, CDR2 YFSETQ, per germline. This CDR3 has 16 amino acids. This CDR3 is CASSPRGQLANYGYTF. CDR3 DNA: TGCGCCAGCAGCCCACGAGGACAGTTAGCTAACTATGGCTACACCTTC. The full variable domain, rest sourced from reference TRBV5-1 and TRBJ1-2, is KAGVTQTPRYLIKTRGQQVTLSCSPISGHRSVSWYQQTPGQGLQFLFEYFSETQRNKGNFPGRFSGRQFSNSRSEMNVSTLELGDSALYLCASSPRGQLANYGYTFGSGTRLTVV.

The rearrangement uses TRBV27 and TRBJ2-7, with 8 positions matching TRBD1. The V and J ends lost 4 bases and 2 bases, in that order; junction bases with no gene match: 4. The CDR3 consists of 14 residues. Germline loops: CDR1 MNHEY, CDR2 SMNVEV (reference sequence). CDR3 DNA: TGTGCCAGCAGTTCGACAGGGGAGCCCTACGAGCAGTACTTC. Translated: CASSSTGEPYEQYF.

This chain connects TRBV2 to TRBJ1-6; D gene uncertain. Trimming took off 3 bases at V and 5 bases at J, with 8 bases between the two ends. Per germline, CDR1 SNHLY and CDR2 FYNNEI. The CDR3 covers 14 residues. For the CDR3, the DNA is TGTGCCAGCAGTGAGCGTAGAAATAATTCACCCCTCCACTTT. Its translation is CASSERRNNSPLHF.

For this clone: Other DNA sequences in this specimen translate into the identical CDR3. The genes are TRBV12-3 or TRBV12-4 and TRBJ1-2, with 8 bases identical to TRBD1. This CDR3 has 12 amino acids. V lost 6 bases, J lost 7 bases, and 4 bases stayed unmatched. The CDR3 is CASSRTGLGYTF. CDR3 nucleotide sequence: TGTGCCAGCAGCCGGACAGGGCTTGGCTACACCTTC.

The rearrangement links TRBV7-2 to TRBJ1-1; no firm D call. The V gene's germline CDR1 is SGHTA and CDR2 FQGNSA. This CDR3 has 12 amino acids. V was pared by 3 bases and J by 4 bases, with 6 bases between. CDR3 coding DNA: TGTGCCAGCAGCTTGGGTTCCACTGAAGCTTTCTTT. Translating it yields CASSLGSTEAFF.

J is TRBJ2-1 and V is TRBV27; 9 positions match TRBD2. With V trimmed by 3 bases and J by 2 bases, 20 bases remained unmatched. This CDR3 spans 21 amino acids. Looked up from germline, CDR1 is MNHEY and CDR2 is SMNVEV (reference sequence). CDR3 nucleotides: TGTGCCAGCAGTTTTCAGTTTAGGTTGCGGGAGGGCCCCGGGGCCTACAATGAGCAGTTCTTC. It is translated as CASSFQFRLREGPGAYNEQFF.

This clone occurred once. The rearrangement joins TRBV3-1 (or the pseudogene TRBV3-2) to TRBJ1-2, with a weak D call TRBD1 (5 bases). The CDR3 runs 14 residues. V shed 4 bases and J shed 5 bases, with 14 bases lying between them. The germline V gene encodes CDR1 LGHDT and CDR2 YNNKEL (reference sequence). DNA for the CDR3: TGTGCCAGCAGCCCCCGGACACGCTCTTATGGCTACACCTTC. This encodes CASSPRTRSYGYTF.

The gene calls are TRBV6-1 and TRBJ1-1, with D possibly TRBD1 on 5 matching bases. V was pared by 3 bases and J by 8 bases, with 10 bases between. The CDR3 contains 12 residues. CDR1 is MNHNS and CDR2 is SASEGT in the germline V gene. The CDR3 spells CASSEGQGEAFF. The DNA for the CDR3 is TGTGCCAGCAGTGAGGGTCAGGGCGAAGCTTTCTTT.

This chain connects TRBV9 to TRBJ2-3; 7 positions match TRBD2. CDR3 length equals 21 residues. Germline assignment: CDR1 SGDLS and CDR2 YYNGEE. Trimming cost V 4 bases and J 3 bases; bases outside gene matches: 26. In DNA, the CDR3 is TGTGCCAGCAGCACGCCAAAAGTAACCGGCGGGACTATGCCAGGGACAGATACGCAGTATTTT. It codes for CASSTPKVTGGTMPGTDTQYF.

This chain joins TRBV7-6 and TRBJ2-2; 9 positions match TRBD1. The trim removed 1 base at V and 6 bases at J, leaving 3 bases unmatched. The CDR3 sequence is 15 residues long. The germline V gene has CDR1 SGHVS and CDR2 FNYEAQ. The CDR3 here is CASSLGTGASGELFF. CDR3 DNA sequence: TGTGCCAGCAGCTTAGGGACAGGGGCGTCCGGGGAGCTGTTTTTT. Using reference TRBV7-6 and TRBJ2-2 for the parts outside the CDR3, the full variable domain is GAGVSQSPRYKVTKRGQDVALRCDPISGHVSLYWYRQALGQGPEFLTYFNYEAQQDKSGLPNDRFSAERPEGSISTLTIQRTEQRDSAMYRCASSLGTGASGELFFGEGSRLTVL.

The chain recombines TRBV9 with TRBJ1-1, with no clear D. Germline V gene sequence: CDR1 SGDLS, CDR2 YYNGEE. This CDR3 has 14 amino acids. Trimming removed 2 bases from V and 0 bases from J, with 8 bases in between. The chain's CDR3 is CASSVNTVNTEAFF. As DNA, the CDR3 is TGTGCCAGCAGCGTGAATACCGTGAACACTGAAGCTTTCTTT.

A single count supports this clone. The chain uses TRBV24-1 and TRBJ2-7; 8 bases fit TRBD1. V shed 4 bases, J shed 5 bases, and the junction held 6 bases outside the gene matches. CDR3 length equals 14 residues. CDR1 is KGHDR and CDR2 is SFDVKD in the germline V gene. The CDR3 DNA reads TGTGCCACCAGTGAGAGGCAGGGGGCGGACGAGCAGTACTTC. Translation: CATSERQGADEQYF.

J is TRBJ1-2 and V is TRBV11-2, with D possibly matching TRBD1 (6 bases). CDR3 size: 15 residues. Per the germline V gene, CDR1 is SGHAT and CDR2 is FQNNGV. V shed 2 bases and J shed 6 bases, with 16 bases lying between them. CDR3 residues: CASSLSPTGLNGYTF. The CDR3 DNA follows: TGTGCCAGCAGCTTATCCCCTACAGGGTTGAATGGCTACACCTTC.

The chain couples TRBV18 to TRBJ1-1; D unclear. In germline, CDR1 is KGHSH, CDR2 LQKENI. CDR3 length: 13 residues. V shed 3 bases and J shed 3 bases, with 8 bases lying between them. CDR3 bases: TGTGCCAGCTCACCCACGAGAGACACTGAAGCTTTCTTT. Amino acid sequence: CASSPTRDTEAFF.

This chain joins TRBV5-8 and TRBJ2-4, with D possibly TRBD2 on 6 matching bases. The CDR3 has 15 amino acids. The V end was cut by 7 bases, the J end by 0 bases, with 14 bases between. Germline CDR1 reads SGHTS; CDR2 reads YDEGEE. This chain's CDR3 is CASRERSIAKNIQYF. CDR3 DNA sequence: TGTGCCAGCCGGGAGCGGTCGATAGCCAAAAACATTCAGTACTTC.

A single count supports this clone. The chain carries TRBV6-5 and TRBJ1-5, with D possibly matching TRBD1 (5 bases). CDR3 length equals 15 residues. Between the trimmed V and J ends, which lost 4 bases and 1 base, there was a span of 11 bases. Germline V gives CDR1 MNHEY, CDR2 SVGAGI. Written as DNA, the CDR3 is TGTGCCAGCAGTTTCGCTAGGGACAGCAATCAGCCCCAGCATTTT. Translating it yields CASSFARDSNQPQHF.